The 16 T cell receptor beta chains below come from one sample, sequenced in a study of blood T cell repertoires in COVID-19. The method was immunoSEQ multiplex PCR; TCRdb's version includes in-frame clones alone and lacks a portion of them. This sample yields about 130,000 clones, of which more than 75% are seen a single time; 11% belongs to the top ten. Sequencing was done on a sample of peripheral blood. These receptors were collected from a man between 60 and 75 years old who had recovered from COVID-19.

This clone was recorded a few times. The chain employs TRBV19 and TRBJ1-5; D remains unclear. Germline V CDR1 and CDR2: LNHDA, SQIVND (reference sequence). The CDR3 is made up of 13 amino acids. V dropped 4 bases and J dropped 5 bases, with 9 bases sitting between them. This CDR3 reads CASSTQAHQPQHF. For the CDR3, the DNA is TGTGCCAGTAGTACCCAGGCGCATCAGCCCCAGCATTTT.

The chain joins TRBV3-1 (or the pseudogene TRBV3-2) to TRBJ1-2; tentatively, D is TRBD1 (5 bases). The germline gives CDR1 LGHDT, CDR2 YNNKEL (reference sequence). The CDR3 sequence is 11 residues long. The V end lost 4 bases, the J end lost 10 bases, and 10 bases lay between the germline ends. CDR3 sequence: CASSRGTDYTF. The CDR3 coding sequence is TGTGCCAGCAGCCGTGGGACTGACTACACCTTC.

CDR3 sequence reads: CAWAQGPDQPQHF. CDR3 bases: TGTGCCTGGGCACAGGGGCCTGATCAGCCCCAGCATTTT. The chain carries TRBV30 and TRBJ1-5, with 7 bases lining up with TRBD1. Germline V gene data show CDR1 as GTSNPN and CDR2 as SVGIG (reference sequence). The ends lost 5 bases at V and 5 bases at J; junction bases unmatched: 6. The CDR3 extends over 13 amino acids.

Here the CDR3 DNA reads TGTGCCAGCAGCTTGGGAGCGGACGGGGTTACAGATACGCAGTATTTT. This encodes CASSLGADGVTDTQYF. The chain couples TRBV5-6 to TRBJ2-3; possible D gene TRBD2, 5 bases. The CDR3 totals 16 residues. V was clipped by 0 bases and J by 3 bases, with 14 bases between them. CDR1 and CDR2 (germline): SGHDT, YYEEEE.

The CDR3 is CASSPGGLAGVRVSTDTQYF. The DNA of the CDR3 is TGTGCCAGCAGCCCGGGGGGGCTAGCGGGAGTGAGAGTAAGCACAGATACGCAGTATTTT. The V call is TRBV5-4, the J call TRBJ2-3; 10 bases are shared with TRBD2. Per the germline V gene, CDR1 is SGHNT and CDR2 is YYREEE (reference sequence). Germline trimming cut 4 bases from V and 0 bases from J; bases unmatched to any gene: 17. The CDR3 covers 20 residues.

This clone came up a few times. The chain employs TRBV5-4 and TRBJ1-2, with TRBD1 as a possible D gene (6 bases). Trimming took off 4 bases at V and 8 bases at J, with 21 bases between the two ends. The CDR3 totals 15 residues. Germline values: CDR1 SGHNT, CDR2 YYREEE (reference sequence). The chain's CDR3 is CASSPLTGPSGGYTF. The DNA of the CDR3 is TGTGCCAGCAGCCCGTTGACAGGACCCTCGGGAGGCTACACCTTC.

This chain uses TRBV7-3 with TRBJ2-5, with 9 bases identical to TRBD1. Germline CDR1 SGHTA, CDR2 FQGTGA. V gave up 4 bases and J gave up 2 bases; unmatched junction bases: 8. This CDR3 has 16 amino acids. The chain's CDR3 is CASSSSGTGKQETQYF. In DNA form, the CDR3 reads TGTGCCAGCAGCTCATCCGGGACAGGGAAACAAGAGACCCAGTACTTC.

The genes are TRBV3-1 (or the pseudogene TRBV3-2) and TRBJ2-2, with 9 positions matching TRBD2. Germline values: CDR1 LGHDT, CDR2 YNNKEL (reference sequence). The CDR3 has 16 amino acids. The V gene end was trimmed by 4 bases and the J gene end by 1 base; junction bases not matched to a gene: 4. In nucleotides, the CDR3 is TGTGCCAGCAGCCGGGAAGCGGGGGGGAACACCGGGGAGCTGTTTTTT. This encodes CASSREAGGNTGELFF.

J is TRBJ2-2 and V is TRBV19; a weak D match, TRBD1 (5 bases). The CDR3 is made up of 16 amino acids. CDR1 and CDR2 (germline): LNHDA, SQIVND (reference sequence). Trimming pared 3 bases from V and 6 bases from J, leaving 17 bases between. The CDR3 DNA sequence: TGTGCCAGTAGTATGTTTAGCAGGGATGATCCCGGGGAGCTGTTTTTT. Translation: CASSMFSRDDPGELFF.

The V and J genes are TRBV13 and TRBJ1-2; TRBD1 might be the D (5 bases). Germline lookup yields CDR1 PRHDT and CDR2 FYEKMQ (reference sequence). The CDR3 runs 14 residues. The V and J ends lost 4 bases and 2 bases respectively, with 11 bases between them. The CDR3, as DNA: TGTGCCAGCAGCTCCCCGACAGAAAACTATGGCTACACCTTC. Translating it yields CASSSPTENYGYTF.

This sequence joins TRBV19 and TRBJ1-1, with D uncertain. The ends were cut back, 3 bases at V and 4 bases at J, with 18 bases in the middle. The CDR3 loop spans 16 amino acids. Germline CDR1 LNHDA, CDR2 SQIVND (reference sequence). The CDR3 reads CASSIAVGGLGTEAFF. CDR3 nucleotides: TGTGCCAGTAGTATCGCGGTCGGCGGCCTGGGCACTGAAGCTTTCTTT.

CDR3 coding DNA: TGTGCCAGCAGCTTATCCCGGGGGTCTAATGAAAAACTGTTTTTT. Translated: CASSLSRGSNEKLFF. This chain joins TRBV11-2 and TRBJ1-4, with D perhaps TRBD1 (5 bases). V was cut by 2 bases and J by 3 bases, with 10 bases left in between. The germline V gene encodes CDR1 SGHAT and CDR2 FQNNGV. CDR3 size: 15 residues.

The rearrangement uses TRBV5-1 and TRBJ1-1; D is undetermined. This CDR3 has 15 residues. The germline CDR1 and CDR2 sequences are SGHRS and YFSETQ. The V and J ends lost 3 bases and 1 base respectively, with 13 bases between them. The CDR3 spells CASSYDGLQNTEAFF. CDR3 DNA: TGCGCCAGCAGCTACGACGGACTCCAGAACACTGAAGCTTTCTTT.

The rearrangement links TRBV28 to TRBJ2-3, with TRBD2 identical over 11 bases. V lost 7 bases, J lost 4 bases, and 10 bases stayed unmatched. This CDR3 has 16 residues. From germline, CDR1 is MDHEN and CDR2 SYDVKM. The CDR3 reads CASMGVSGGAADTQYF. For the CDR3, the DNA is TGTGCCAGCATGGGAGTTAGCGGGGGGGCCGCAGATACGCAGTATTTT. Based on the CDR3 plus reference TRBV28 and TRBJ2-3, the full variable domain is DVKVTQSSRYLVKRTGEKVFLECVQDMDHENMFWYRQDPGLGLRLIYFSYDVKMKEKGDIPEGYSVSREKKERFSLILESASTNQTSMYLCASMGVSGGAADTQYFGPGTRLTVL.

V gene TRBV24-1 combines with J gene TRBJ1-2; 8 bases align to TRBD1. The CDR3 runs to 14 residues. Per germline, CDR1 KGHDR and CDR2 SFDVKD. The V segment lost 4 bases and the J segment 2 bases; nucleotides outside the gene matches: 2. The CDR3, as DNA: TGTGCCACCAGTGACCAGGGGGCGAACTATGGCTACACCTTC. It codes for CATSDQGANYGYTF.

This clone occurred once. The rearrangement joins TRBV20-1 to TRBJ2-1; 10 positions agree with TRBD2. The V gene's germline CDR1 is DFQATT and CDR2 SNEGSKA (reference sequence). This CDR3 has 19 residues. The junction had 17 bases not matched to a gene; V was cut back by 3 bases and J by 3 bases. The CDR3 loop reads CSASRSGTSEKRVYNEQFF. The CDR3 bases are TGCAGTGCTAGTCGGTCCGGGACTAGCGAAAAAAGGGTCTACAATGAGCAGTTCTTC.